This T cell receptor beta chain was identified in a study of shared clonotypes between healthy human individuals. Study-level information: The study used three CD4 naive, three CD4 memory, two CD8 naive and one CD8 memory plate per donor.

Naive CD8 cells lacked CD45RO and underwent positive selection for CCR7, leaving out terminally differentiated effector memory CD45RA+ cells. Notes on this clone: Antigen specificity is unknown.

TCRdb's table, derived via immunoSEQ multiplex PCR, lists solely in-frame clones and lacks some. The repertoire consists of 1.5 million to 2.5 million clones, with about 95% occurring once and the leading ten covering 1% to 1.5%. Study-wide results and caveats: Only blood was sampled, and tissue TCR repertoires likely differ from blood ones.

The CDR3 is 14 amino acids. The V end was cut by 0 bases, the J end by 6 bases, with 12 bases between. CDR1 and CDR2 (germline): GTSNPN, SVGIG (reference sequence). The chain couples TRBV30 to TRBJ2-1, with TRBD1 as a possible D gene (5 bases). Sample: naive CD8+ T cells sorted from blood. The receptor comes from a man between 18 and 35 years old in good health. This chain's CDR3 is CAWSVSSGFNEQFF. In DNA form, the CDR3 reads TGTGCCTGGAGTGTATCATCAGGGTTCAATGAGCAGTTCTTC. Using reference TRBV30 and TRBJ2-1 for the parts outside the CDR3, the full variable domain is SQTIHQWPATLVQPVGSPLSLECTVEGTSNPNLYWYRQAAGRGLQLLFYSVGIGQISSEVPQNLSASRPQDRQFILSSKKLLLSDSGFYLCAWSVSSGFNEQFFGPGTRLTVL.